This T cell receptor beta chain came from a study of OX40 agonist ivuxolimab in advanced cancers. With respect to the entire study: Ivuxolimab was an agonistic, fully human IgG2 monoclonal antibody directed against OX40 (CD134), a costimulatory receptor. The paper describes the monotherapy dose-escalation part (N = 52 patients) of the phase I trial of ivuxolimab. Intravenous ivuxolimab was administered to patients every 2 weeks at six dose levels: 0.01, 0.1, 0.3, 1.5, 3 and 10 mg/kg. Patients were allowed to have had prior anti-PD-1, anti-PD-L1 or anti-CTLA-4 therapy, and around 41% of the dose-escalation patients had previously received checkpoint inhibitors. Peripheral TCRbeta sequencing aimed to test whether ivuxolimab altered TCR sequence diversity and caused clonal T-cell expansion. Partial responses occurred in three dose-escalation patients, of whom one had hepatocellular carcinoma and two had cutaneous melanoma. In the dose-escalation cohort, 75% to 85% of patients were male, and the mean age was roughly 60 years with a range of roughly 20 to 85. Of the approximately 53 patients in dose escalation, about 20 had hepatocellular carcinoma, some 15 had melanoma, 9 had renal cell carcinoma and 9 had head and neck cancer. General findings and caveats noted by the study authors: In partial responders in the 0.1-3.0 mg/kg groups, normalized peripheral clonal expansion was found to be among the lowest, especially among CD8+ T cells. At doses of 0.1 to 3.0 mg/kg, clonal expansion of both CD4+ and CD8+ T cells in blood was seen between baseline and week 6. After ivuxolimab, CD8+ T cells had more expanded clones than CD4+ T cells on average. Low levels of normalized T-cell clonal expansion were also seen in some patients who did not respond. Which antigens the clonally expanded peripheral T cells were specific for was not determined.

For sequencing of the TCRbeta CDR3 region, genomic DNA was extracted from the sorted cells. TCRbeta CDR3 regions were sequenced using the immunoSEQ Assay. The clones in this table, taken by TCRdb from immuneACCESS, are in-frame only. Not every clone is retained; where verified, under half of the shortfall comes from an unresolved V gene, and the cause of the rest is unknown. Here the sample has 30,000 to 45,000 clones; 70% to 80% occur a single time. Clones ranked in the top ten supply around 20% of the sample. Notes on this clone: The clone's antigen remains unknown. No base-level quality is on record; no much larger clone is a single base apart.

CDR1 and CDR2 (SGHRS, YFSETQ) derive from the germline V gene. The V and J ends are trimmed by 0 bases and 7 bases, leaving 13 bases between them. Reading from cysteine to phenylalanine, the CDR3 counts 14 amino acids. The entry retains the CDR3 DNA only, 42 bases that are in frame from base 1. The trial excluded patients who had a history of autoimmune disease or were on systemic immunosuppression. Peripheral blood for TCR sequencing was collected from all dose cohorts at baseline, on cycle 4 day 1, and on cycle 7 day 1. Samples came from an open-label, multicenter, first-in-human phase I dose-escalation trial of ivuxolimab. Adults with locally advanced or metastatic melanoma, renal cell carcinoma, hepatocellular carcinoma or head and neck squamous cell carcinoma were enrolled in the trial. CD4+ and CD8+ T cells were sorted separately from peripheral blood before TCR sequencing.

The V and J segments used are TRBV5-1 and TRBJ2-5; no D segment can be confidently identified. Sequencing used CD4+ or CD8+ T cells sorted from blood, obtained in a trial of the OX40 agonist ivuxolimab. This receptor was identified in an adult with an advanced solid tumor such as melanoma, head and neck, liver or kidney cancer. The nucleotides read TGCGCCAGCAGCTTGGTTCAAGCAGGCACGACCCAGTACTTC. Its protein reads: CASSLVQAGTTQYF. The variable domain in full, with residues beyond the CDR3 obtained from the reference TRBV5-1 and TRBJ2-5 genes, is KAGVTQTPRYLIKTRGQQVTLSCSPISGHRSVSWYQQTPGQGLQFLFEYFSETQRNKGNFPGRFSGRQFSNSRSEMNVSTLELGDSALYLCASSLVQAGTTQYFGPGTRLLVL.